The 11 T cell receptor beta chains presented below share a single source sample, sequenced in a study of tumor and adjacent non-tumor tissue in lung cancer. The template was RNA from unsorted bulk tissue. The library came from three nested PCR rounds adapted from ARM-PCR protocols. Using its own MiXCR run on the multiplex PCR reads, TCRdb lists one record per CDR3 protein. The sample consists of roughly 200,000 distinct CDR3 sequences, roughly 70% of them appearing once. Sample: lung tumor tissue. Receptor source: a man in his sixties with non-small cell lung cancer.

Worth noting for this clonotype: Given a much more abundant clone one base away, this may be a read error. This chain connects TRBV20-1 to TRBJ2-3, with 7 bases matching TRBD2. This CDR3 spans 14 amino acids. Germline CDR1 and CDR2: DFQATT and SNEGSKA (reference sequence). The CDR3 reads CRRERRASTDTQYF. The DNA of the CDR3 is TGCAGGCGGGAGCGGAGGGCTAGCACAGATACGCAGTATTTT.

This clonotype was seen ten or more times. The J gene is TRBJ2-1, the V gene TRBV4-2, with D possibly matching TRBD1 (7 bases). CDR1 and CDR2 from the germline V gene are LGHNA and YNFKEQ. V was pared by 0 bases and J by 7 bases, with 13 bases between. This CDR3 contains 15 residues. CDR3: CASSQEGPGGNEQFF. In DNA form, the CDR3 reads TGTGCCAGCAGCCAAGAGGGGCCAGGGGGGAATGAGCAGTTCTTC.

A single count supports this clonotype. This may be a read error, as it is one base from a much larger clone. This chain uses TRBV6-6 with TRBJ1-2, with TRBD1 matching 11 bases. V was pared by 7 bases and J by 5 bases, with 3 bases of the junction left unmatched. Germline CDR1 is MNHNY and CDR2 is SVGAGI (reference sequence). The CDR3 has 13 amino acids. The CDR3 region has the DNA TGTGCCAGCAACTGGGACAGGGGGTATGGCTACACCTTC. This sequence encodes CASNWDRGYGYTF.

This clonotype was observed at least ten times. The J gene is TRBJ1-1, the V gene TRBV5-6; D is undetermined. This CDR3 is built from 15 residues. CDR1 SGHDT and CDR2 YYEEEE come from the germline V gene. Between the trimmed V and J ends, which lost 4 bases and 4 bases, there was a span of 17 bases. For the CDR3, the DNA is TGTGCCAGCAGCGCGACGGACCGACGGGGCACTGAAGCTTTCTTT. Protein sequence: CASSATDRRGTEAFF.

In its sample, this clonotype was seen many times. The chain joins TRBV12-3 or TRBV12-4 to TRBJ1-3; D gene ambiguous. Trimming shortened V by 5 bases and J by 0 bases, and 11 bases separated the two germline ends. The CDR3 totals 15 residues. The CDR3 is CASSRTYGSGNTIYF. For the CDR3, the DNA is TGTGCCAGCAGTCGGACCTATGGCTCTGGAAACACCATATATTTT.

About this clonotype itself: Relative to the germline gene, one junction end is altered; a read error may explain this. The chain combines TRBV11-1 with TRBJ2-3; 15 nucleotides align to TRBD2. The CDR3 runs to 18 residues. The germline CDR1 and CDR2 sequences are SGHAT and FQDESV (reference sequence). The CDR3 DNA follows: TGTGCCAACAGCCGAGGACTAGCGGGGGGGATGACGGGAGATACGCAGTATTTT. This sequence encodes CANSRGLAGGMTGDTQYF.

In regard to this clonotype: One junction end does not reproduce the germline sequence, and a read error may be involved. This sequence joins TRBV10-1 and TRBJ1-1, with D possibly TRBD1 on 6 matching bases. The CDR3 is made up of 14 amino acids. Per germline, CDR1 WNHNN and CDR2 SYGVQD (reference sequence). CDR3 residues: CASSEYRASAGALF. The CDR3 DNA reads TGCGCCAGCAGTGAATACAGGGCGTCCGCTGGAGCTTTATTT.

V gene TRBV28 combines with J gene TRBJ2-7, with 7 bases that match TRBD1. Germline CDR1 is MDHEN and CDR2 is SYDVKM. V gave up 6 bases and J gave up 3 bases; unmatched junction bases: 5. This CDR3 region has 13 residues. The CDR3 DNA sequence: TGTGCCAGCAGGACAGGGCGGTTCTACGAGCAGTACTTC. This translates into CASRTGRFYEQYF.

This chain joins TRBV5-1 and TRBJ2-7; a possible D gene is TRBD2 (5 bases). The CDR3 totals 13 residues. V shed 6 bases and J shed 3 bases, with 13 bases lying between them. Germline lookup yields CDR1 SGHRS and CDR2 YFSETQ. DNA for the CDR3: TGCGCCAGCAAGCCGGGGATCGACTACGAGCAGTACTTC. The encoded protein is CASKPGIDYEQYF.

A few counts support this clonotype. The CDR3 spells CASSFASTEAFF. The CDR3 bases are TGTGCCAGCAGTTTCGCGAGTACTGAAGCTTTCTTT. V is TRBV12-3 or TRBV12-4 and J is TRBJ1-1, with D unclear. The CDR3 contains 12 residues. The V gene lost 3 bases and the J gene lost 5 bases, with 7 bases spanning the gap.

In regard to this clonotype: A read error may produce the germline difference seen at one junction end. J is TRBJ2-1 and V is TRBV20-1, with TRBD2 identical over 8 bases. Germline V gene sequence: CDR1 DFQATT, CDR2 SNEGSKA (reference sequence). This CDR3 spans 15 amino acids. CDR3 sequence (DNA): TGTAGTGATAGATCCCTAGCGGGCTCCTACAATGAGCAGTTCTTC. Translating it yields CSDRSLAGSYNEQFF.